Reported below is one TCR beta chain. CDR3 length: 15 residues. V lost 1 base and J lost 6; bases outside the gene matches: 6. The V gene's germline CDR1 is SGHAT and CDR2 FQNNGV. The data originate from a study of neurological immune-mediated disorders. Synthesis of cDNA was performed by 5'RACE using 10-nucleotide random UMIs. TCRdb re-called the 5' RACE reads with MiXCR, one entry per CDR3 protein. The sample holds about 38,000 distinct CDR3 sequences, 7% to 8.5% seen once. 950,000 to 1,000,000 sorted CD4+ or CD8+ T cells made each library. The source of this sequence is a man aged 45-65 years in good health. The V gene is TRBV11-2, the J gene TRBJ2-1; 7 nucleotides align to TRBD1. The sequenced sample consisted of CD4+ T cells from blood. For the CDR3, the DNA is TGTGCCAGCAGCTTAGGTCGACAGGGCTTCAATGAGCAGTTCTTC. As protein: CASSLGRQGFNEQFF.